Below, 9 T cell receptor beta chains from the same sample are listed, as sequenced in a study of blood T cell repertoires in COVID-19. Method: immunoSEQ multiplex PCR; TCRdb's copy keeps in-frame clones and lacks some. The sample carries around 140,000 clones, roughly four fifths recorded once. Sequenced sample: peripheral blood. These receptors were obtained from a human donor in a cohort sampled during active COVID-19.

CDR3 loop: CASSRRGVPGELFF. CDR3 sequence (DNA): TGTGCCAGCAGCCGTCGGGGGGTACCCGGGGAGCTGTTTTTT. This chain joins TRBV7-3 and TRBJ2-2, with 7 bases lining up with TRBD2. V gave up 5 bases and J gave up 6 bases; unmatched junction bases: 6. This CDR3 spans 14 amino acids. Germline CDR1 SGHTA, CDR2 FQGTGA.

The chain joins TRBV11-2 to TRBJ2-3; TRBD2 aligns across 8 bases. The CDR3 length is 15 residues. V shed 3 bases, J shed 1 base, and the junction held 3 bases outside the gene matches. Germline lookup yields CDR1 SGHAT and CDR2 FQNNGV. Written as DNA, the CDR3 is TGTGCCAGCAGCTTGCCGGGACTAGGCACAGATACGCAGTATTTT. This sequence encodes CASSLPGLGTDTQYF.

The chain employs TRBV6-1 and TRBJ1-4; possibly TRBD1 for D (6 bases). Trimming shortened V by 2 bases and J by 4 bases, and 11 bases separated the two germline ends. Germline assignment: CDR1 MNHNS and CDR2 SASEGT. The CDR3 is 15 residues long. CDR3 coding DNA: TGTGCCAGCAGTGAAAACAGGGCATTTAATGAAAAACTGTTTTTT. Its translation is CASSENRAFNEKLFF.

The rearrangement joins TRBV27 to TRBJ2-2; 10 nucleotides line up with TRBD2. Trimming removed 6 bases from V and 9 bases from J; junction bases left unmatched: 7. Germline CDR1 and CDR2: MNHEY and SMNVEV (reference sequence). The CDR3 totals 14 residues. The CDR3 loop reads CASSSAGGPRELFF. The CDR3 DNA reads as TGTGCCAGCAGCTCAGCGGGAGGGCCGCGGGAGCTGTTTTTT.

V is TRBV7-6 and J is TRBJ2-3; D might be TRBD2 (6 bases). CDR3 size: 17 residues. V was shortened by 0 bases and J by 0 bases, with 13 bases between the two germline ends. Germline V CDR1 and CDR2: SGHVS, FNYEAQ. The CDR3 loop reads CASSLAGAGLSTDTQYF. Written as DNA, the CDR3 is TGTGCCAGCAGCTTAGCCGGGGCGGGGCTAAGCACAGATACGCAGTATTTT.

The chain couples TRBV2 to TRBJ2-3, with D perhaps TRBD1 (6 bases). Trimming shortened V by 5 bases and J by 0 bases, and 9 bases separated the two germline ends. The CDR3 extends over 14 amino acids. Per the germline V gene, CDR1 is SNHLY and CDR2 is FYNNEI. CDR3 DNA sequence: TGTGCCAGCAGTCCCCAGGGGAGCACAGATACGCAGTATTTT. It is translated as CASSPQGSTDTQYF.

The chain is built from TRBV7-2 and TRBJ2-2; the D gene is possibly TRBD2 (5 bases). The V gene's germline CDR1 is SGHTA and CDR2 FQGNSA. The CDR3 has 15 amino acids. Trimming shortened V by 2 bases and J by 2 bases, and 9 bases separated the two germline ends. The CDR3 spells CASSLTRGNTGELFF. For the CDR3, the DNA is TGTGCCAGCAGCTTAACACGGGGAAACACCGGGGAGCTGTTTTTT.

V gene TRBV27 combines with J gene TRBJ2-5; 7 nucleotides agree with TRBD1. CDR3 length: 15 amino acids. V trimming: 2 bases; J trimming: 5 bases; junction bases outside the gene matches: 8. Germline V gene lookup returns CDR1 MNHEY and CDR2 SMNVEV (reference sequence). CDR3 residues: CASSLRDSRRETQYF. CDR3 nucleotides: TGTGCCAGCAGTTTAAGGGACAGTCGCCGGGAGACCCAGTACTTC.

The chain couples TRBV29-1 to TRBJ2-3, with 12 bases lining up with TRBD2. The CDR3 totals 13 residues. Germline V lookup: CDR1 SQVTM, CDR2 ANQGSEA. V lost 4 bases to trimming and J lost 8 bases; unmatched junction nucleotides: 4. The CDR3 reads CSVGLAGEGTQYF. DNA for the CDR3: TGCAGCGTTGGACTAGCGGGAGAAGGTACGCAGTATTTT.